Listed below are T cell receptor beta chains from one sample, sequenced in a study of blood T cell repertoires in COVID-19. Profiling relied on immunoSEQ multiplex PCR, and the TCRdb table lists in-frame clones only, not all of them. The data hold 260,000 or so clones, with approximately 85% observed a single time. The sample comprised peripheral blood. Receptors originate from a human donor in a cohort sampled during active COVID-19. Each CDR3 is given with its conserved first and last residue. Each record gives: CDR3 length, D gene, V gene, J gene, clone size, CDR3 protein, CDR3 DNA. D genes are given only for firm matches. Size is stated for part of the rows, as once, few or many counts, or as a class when the clone is expanded.

13	NA	TRBV4-3	TRBJ2-7	NA	CASSRDISYEQYF	TGCGCCAGCAGCCGAGACATCTCCTACGAGCAGTACTTC
13	NA	TRBV30	TRBJ2-1	NA	CAWSGSSYNEQFF	TGTGCCTGGAGCGGGAGCTCCTACAATGAGCAGTTCTTC
14	TRBD2	TRBV5-1	TRBJ2-1	NA	CASTTSGDYNEQFF	TGCGCCAGCACCACTAGCGGAGACTACAATGAGCAGTTCTTC
12	TRBD1	TRBV25-1	TRBJ1-6	once	CATGEVRSPLHF	TGTGCGACAGGGGAAGTTCGATCACCCCTCCACTTT
15	NA	TRBV13	TRBJ2-7	NA	CASSLAWLEDYEQYF	TGTGCCAGCAGCTTAGCATGGCTAGAGGACTACGAGCAGTACTTC
19	TRBD2	TRBV4-2	TRBJ2-1	NA	CASSQGLAGAHSSYNEQFF	TGTGCCAGCAGCCAAGGACTAGCGGGAGCCCACAGCTCCTACAATGAGCAGTTCTTC
17	NA	TRBV5-1	TRBJ2-7	once	CASSLAGVVGVYYEQYF	TGCGCCAGCAGCTTGGCCGGAGTAGTAGGGGTTTACTACGAGCAGTACTTC
13	NA	TRBV6-2/TRBV6-3	TRBJ2-7	NA	CASSYREFYEQYF	TGTGCCAGCAGTTATCGGGAATTCTACGAGCAGTACTTC
15	TRBD2	TRBV19	TRBJ2-7	NA	CASTSTSGSNYEQYF	TGTGCCAGTACTTCGACTAGCGGTTCTAACTACGAGCAGTACTTC
15	TRBD1	TRBV24-1	TRBJ2-7	NA	CATSDPGTGNPRQYF	TGTGCCACCAGTGACCCTGGGACAGGCAATCCGAGGCAGTACTTC
14	NA	TRBV2	TRBJ2-7	NA	CASSDSHRSYEQYF	TGTGCCAGCAGTGATTCGCACAGATCCTACGAGCAGTACTTC
14	NA	TRBV5-5	TRBJ2-7	once	CASSSHVGDYEQYF	TGTGCCAGCAGCTCGCATGTAGGGGACTACGAGCAGTACTTC
15	NA	TRBV30	TRBJ1-6	NA	CAWRPPLGGGSPLHF	TGTGCCTGGAGACCACCCCTCGGGGGAGGTTCACCCCTCCACTTT
14	TRBD1	TRBV18	TRBJ1-4	NA	CASSPTQGVEKLFF	TGTGCCAGCTCACCCACCCAGGGGGTTGAAAAACTGTTTTTT
12	NA	TRBV7-2	TRBJ1-1	few	CASSPSPALVFF	TGTGCCAGCAGCCCCTCTCCAGCCCTAGTCTTCTTT
17	NA	TRBV28	TRBJ1-2	NA	CASSLPETTTGRDGYTF	TGTGCCAGCAGTTTACCTGAGACCACTACAGGGAGGGACGGCTACACCTTC
16	TRBD2	TRBV18	TRBJ2-7	NA	CASSREGAGGAYEQYF	TGTGCCAGCTCAAGGGAGGGCGCCGGTGGGGCTTACGAGCAGTACTTC
15	TRBD2	TRBV7-2	TRBJ2-7	NA	CASSLASLAAYEQYF	TGTGCCAGCAGCTTAGCGTCCCTAGCGGCCTACGAGCAGTACTTC
15	TRBD1	TRBV30	TRBJ1-4	NA	CAWNWDRAINEKLFF	TGTGCCTGGAATTGGGACAGGGCGATAAATGAAAAACTGTTTTTT
14	NA	TRBV27	TRBJ1-1	NA	CASSLSRGRTEAFF	TGTGCCAGCAGTTTGTCAAGGGGTCGCACTGAAGCTTTCTTT
14	NA	TRBV7-9	TRBJ1-5	once	CASSLSNRDQPQHF	TGTGCCAGCAGCTTATCTAATAGAGATCAGCCCCAGCATTTT
12	NA	TRBV30	TRBJ1-2	once	CAWSSGSYGYTF	TGTGCCTGGTCGTCCGGGAGCTATGGCTACACCTTC
15	NA	TRBV19	TRBJ2-1	NA	CATENGRREGGEQFF	TGTGCCACCGAGAATGGGAGAAGGGAAGGGGGAGAGCAGTTCTTC
18	TRBD1	TRBV4-1	TRBJ1-1	NA	CASSHAGTGGLGFTEAFF	TGCGCCAGCAGCCATGCTGGGACAGGGGGCTTAGGGTTCACTGAAGCTTTCTTT
13	NA	TRBV5-8	TRBJ1-5	once	CASSFNSHQPQHF	TGTGCCAGCAGTTTTAACAGCCATCAGCCCCAGCATTTT
14	NA	TRBV20-1	TRBJ1-5	NA	CSASLGPSNQPQHF	TGCAGTGCTAGTCTGGGCCCAAGCAATCAGCCCCAGCATTTT
13	NA	TRBV9	TRBJ2-7	NA	CASSTSADYEQYF	TGTGCCAGCAGCACCTCAGCGGACTACGAGCAGTACTTC
13	NA	TRBV3-1/TRBV3-2	TRBJ2-5	NA	CASSQTGRETQYF	TGTGCCAGCAGCCAAACAGGGAGAGAGACCCAGTACTTC
14	NA	TRBV2	TRBJ2-5	NA	CASSISRSQETQYF	TGTGCCAGCAGTATCTCTAGATCGCAAGAGACCCAGTACTTC
15	TRBD2	TRBV19	TRBJ2-3	NA	CASSTSGGDTDTQYF	TGTGCCAGTAGTACTAGCGGGGGGGACACAGATACGCAGTATTTT
13	NA	TRBV30	TRBJ2-2	NA	CAWRTGFTGELFF	TGTGCCTGGAGGACAGGCTTCACCGGGGAGCTGTTTTTT
14	TRBD1	TRBV18	TRBJ2-7	NA	CASSAGTGSYEQYF	TGTGCCAGCTCAGCCGGGACAGGGTCGTACGAGCAGTACTTC
15	NA	TRBV7-2	TRBJ1-3	once	CASRWGGSSGNTIYF	TGTGCCAGCAGGTGGGGTGGGAGCTCTGGAAACACCATATATTTT
16	TRBD2	TRBV9	TRBJ2-2	NA	CASSVGAGGPAGELFF	TGTGCCAGCAGCGTAGGGGCGGGGGGGCCCGCCGGGGAGCTGTTTTTT
16	TRBD2	TRBV19	TRBJ2-1	NA	CASSPGLAGKGNEQFF	TGTGCCAGTAGCCCGGGACTAGCGGGAAAGGGTAATGAGCAGTTCTTC
18	TRBD2	TRBV9	TRBJ2-3	once	CASSAYGTSGHSTDTQYF	TGTGCCAGCAGCGCGTACGGGACTAGCGGACATAGCACAGATACGCAGTATTTT
13	NA	TRBV19	TRBJ2-7	NA	CASSRQSAYEQYF	TGTGCCAGTAGTAGGCAGTCCGCCTACGAGCAGTACTTC
12	NA	TRBV19	TRBJ1-2	once	CASSPGFYGYTF	TGTGCCAGTAGTCCAGGCTTCTATGGCTACACCTTC
15	NA	TRBV27	TRBJ2-5	NA	CASSLSVAGQETQYF	TGTGCCAGCAGTTTATCAGTCGCAGGGCAAGAGACCCAGTACTTC
14	NA	TRBV29-1	TRBJ1-2	NA	CSVSRQAGDYGYTF	TGCAGCGTCAGCAGGCAGGCCGGGGACTATGGCTACACCTTC
15	NA	TRBV19	TRBJ2-1	NA	CASSMMGGRKNEQFF	TGTGCCAGTAGTATGATGGGGGGGCGCAAGAATGAGCAGTTCTTC
14	TRBD2	TRBV11-1	TRBJ2-7	NA	CASSITSEGYEQYF	TGTGCCAGCAGCATAACTAGCGAGGGTTACGAGCAGTACTTC
14	NA	TRBV5-4	TRBJ1-3	NA	CASSFRDTGNTIYF	TGTGCCAGCAGCTTCCGGGACACAGGAAACACCATATATTTT
15	TRBD2	TRBV7-2	TRBJ2-5	once	CASSPHGGNGETQYF	TGTGCCAGCAGCCCCCACGGGGGGAACGGGGAGACCCAGTACTTC
19	NA	TRBV3-1/TRBV3-2	TRBJ2-2	NA	CASSQEGDVWQGNTGELFF	TGTGCCAGCAGCCAAGAAGGAGACGTATGGCAGGGGAACACCGGGGAGCTGTTTTTT
13	NA	TRBV30	TRBJ1-5	NA	CAWSPDSNQPQHF	TGTGCCTGGAGTCCAGATAGCAATCAGCCCCAGCATTTT
16	NA	TRBV6-5	TRBJ1-3	NA	CASSYSTVSSGNTIYF	TGTGCCAGCAGTTACTCCACTGTATCCTCTGGAAACACCATATATTTT